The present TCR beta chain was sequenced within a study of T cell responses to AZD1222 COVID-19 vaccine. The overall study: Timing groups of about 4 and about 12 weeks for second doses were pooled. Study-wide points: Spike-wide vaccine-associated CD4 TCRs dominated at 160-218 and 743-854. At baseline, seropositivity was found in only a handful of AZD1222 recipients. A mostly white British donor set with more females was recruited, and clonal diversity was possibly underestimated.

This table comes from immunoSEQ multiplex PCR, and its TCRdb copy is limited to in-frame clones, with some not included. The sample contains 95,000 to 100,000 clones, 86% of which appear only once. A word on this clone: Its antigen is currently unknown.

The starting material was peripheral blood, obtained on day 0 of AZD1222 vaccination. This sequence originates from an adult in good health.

The CDR3 DNA reads TGTGCCAGCGGTGACAGGGGGCTTGGCTACACCTTC. Residues: CASGDRGLGYTF. The chain employs TRBV12-3 or TRBV12-4 and TRBJ1-2, with 10 bases lining up with TRBD1. V lost 8 bases to trimming and J lost 7 bases; unmatched junction nucleotides: 4. The CDR3 runs to 12 residues.